The 28 T cell receptor beta chains listed next were all sequenced from one sample in a study of healthy donors' naive CD4 and CD8 T cells. TCR libraries were built from about 520 ng of total RNA by linear amplification. TCRdb reanalysed the reads using MiXCR and keeps one entry per CDR3 protein. The sample lists 150,000 to 200,000 distinct CDR3 sequences, 65% to 75% occurring once. The sample consisted of naive CD4+ and CD8+ T cells sorted from blood, pooled from several donors. The receptors were sampled from a pool of human donors in good health; the sample pools cells from several healthy donors.

This clonotype was observed a single time. CDR3 nucleotide sequence: TGTGCCAGCAGCACCGGGACTAGCGGGGGACACAATGAGCAGTTCTTC. Its translation: CASSTGTSGGHNEQFF. This chain links TRBV5-5 with TRBJ2-1; 14 bases align to TRBD2. This CDR3 has 16 amino acids. Germline-derived CDR1 and CDR2 are SGHKS and YYEKEE (reference sequence). The V segment lost 4 bases and the J segment 5 bases; nucleotides outside the gene matches: 5.

The genes are TRBV29-1 and TRBJ2-5; the match to TRBD2 covers 7 bases. The germline V gene encodes CDR1 SQVTM and CDR2 ANQGSEA. The CDR3 covers 13 residues. J was trimmed by 0 bases and V by 7 bases; bases with no gene match: 5. The CDR3 is CSASGTNQETQYF. As DNA, the CDR3 is TGCAGCGCCTCTGGGACTAACCAAGAGACCCAGTACTTC.

The V gene is TRBV19, the J gene TRBJ2-2; 9 bases agree with TRBD2. The J segment lost 2 bases and the V segment lost 8 bases, leaving 3 bases of the junction unmatched. CDR3 size: 14 residues. The germline gives CDR1 LNHDA, CDR2 SQIVND (reference sequence). The CDR3 sequence: CASCSGRNTGELFF. The CDR3, as DNA: TGTGCCAGTTGTAGCGGGAGAAACACCGGGGAGCTGTTTTTT.

The J gene is TRBJ2-1, the V gene TRBV6-6; 9 bases are shared with TRBD1. This CDR3 is 17 amino acids long. The V gene's germline CDR1 is MNHNY and CDR2 SVGAGI (reference sequence). The trim removed 2 bases at V and 7 bases at J, leaving 12 bases unmatched. CDR3 sequence: CASSYLVGGQGKNEQFF. The CDR3 DNA is TGTGCCAGCAGTTACCTAGTTGGAGGACAGGGGAAAAATGAGCAGTTCTTC.

The chain joins TRBV27 to TRBJ1-2; 9 bases agree with TRBD1. Per germline, CDR1 MNHEY and CDR2 SMNVEV (reference sequence). The V gene end was trimmed by 6 bases and the J gene end by 5 bases; junction bases not matched to a gene: 4. The CDR3 sequence is 13 residues long. The chain's CDR3 is CASSGGTGYGYTF. Written as DNA, the CDR3 is TGTGCCAGCAGCGGTGGGACAGGGTATGGCTACACCTTC.

The gene calls are TRBV6-5 and TRBJ2-7, with D possibly matching TRBD2 (5 bases). The CDR3 sequence is 16 residues long. V was cut by 4 bases and J by 2 bases, with 18 bases left in between. CDR1 MNHEY and CDR2 SVGAGI come from the germline V gene. DNA for the CDR3: TGTGCCAGCAGTTGGGCCTCTAGCAGGTGCCCCTACGAGCAGTACGTC. It codes for CASSWASSRCPYEQYV.

The chain uses TRBV29-1 and TRBJ2-1; 8 nucleotides agree with TRBD2. J gave up 4 bases and V 7 bases, and 12 bases lay outside the gene matches. The CDR3 has 15 amino acids. The germline V gene encodes CDR1 SQVTM and CDR2 ANQGSEA. The CDR3 loop is CSALGTSVSYNEQFF. CDR3 DNA: TGCAGCGCCCTCGGGACTAGTGTCTCATACAATGAGCAGTTCTTC.

The chain carries TRBV6-5 and TRBJ1-2; D may be TRBD1 (5 bases). V was pared by 4 bases and J by 2 bases, with 8 bases between. The CDR3 totals 13 residues. The germline CDR1 and CDR2 sequences are MNHEY and SVGAGI. CDR3 bases: TGTGCCAGCAGTTTGGCAGGGAACTATGGCTACACCTTC. Translated: CASSLAGNYGYTF.

V usage is TRBV19 and J usage is TRBJ2-3, with unresolved D. The V gene's germline CDR1 is LNHDA and CDR2 SQIVND (reference sequence). This CDR3 comprises 13 residues. The ends were cut back, 1 base at V and 5 bases at J, with 7 bases in the middle. DNA of the CDR3: TGTGCCAGTAGTATAGTGACGGGAGATACGCAGTATTTT. This sequence encodes CASSIVTGDTQYF.

The rearrangement joins TRBV29-1 to TRBJ1-1; TRBD1 might be the D (5 bases). CDR3 length equals 10 residues. Germline V CDR1 and CDR2: SQVTM, ANQGSEA. V dropped 7 bases and J dropped 8 bases, with 11 bases sitting between them. CDR3 in amino acids: CSALREEAFF. The CDR3 DNA sequence: TGCAGCGCCCTCAGGGAGGAAGCTTTCTTT.

The rearrangement joins TRBV12-3 or TRBV12-4 to TRBJ1-6; 8 bases agree with TRBD1. V trimming: 5 bases; J trimming: 9 bases; junction bases outside the gene matches: 9. The CDR3 runs 15 residues. The CDR3 sequence: CASSPPGQEISPLHF. Here the CDR3 DNA reads TGTGCCAGCAGTCCTCCGGGACAGGAAATTTCACCCCTCCACTTT.

The chain is built from TRBV11-3 and TRBJ1-5; D gene unclear. V was clipped by 1 base and J by 0 bases, with 7 bases between them. The germline V gene has CDR1 SGHNT and CDR2 YENEEA. The CDR3 consists of 15 residues. DNA for the CDR3: TGTGCCAGCAGCTTAGGCCCAGATAGCAATCAGCCCCAGCATTTT. Protein sequence: CASSLGPDSNQPQHF.

Only a few counts were recorded for this clonotype. The V call is TRBV19, the J call TRBJ1-1, with D uncertain. Germline CDR1 is LNHDA and CDR2 is SQIVND (reference sequence). Trimming stripped 5 bases from V and 9 bases from J, with 10 bases between. This CDR3 has 11 residues. The chain's CDR3 is CASSLDGKAFF. The DNA of the CDR3 is TGTGCCAGTAGTCTTGACGGGAAAGCTTTCTTT.

V is TRBV15 and J is TRBJ2-1; 8 nucleotides match TRBD2. CDR3 length: 14 amino acids. The germline gives CDR1 LNHNV, CDR2 YYDKDF (reference sequence). With V trimmed by 0 bases and J by 8 bases, 3 bases remained unmatched. The CDR3, as DNA: TGTGCCACCAGCAGAGAGGGACTAGTTTATGAGCAGTTCTTC. Translation: CATSREGLVYEQFF.

The J gene is TRBJ2-1, the V gene TRBV6-5; D is undetermined. This CDR3 is 14 amino acids long. Germline-derived CDR1 and CDR2 are MNHEY and SVGAGI. V was clipped by 2 bases and J by 1 base, with 6 bases between them. The CDR3 here is CASSYTNSYNEQFF. The CDR3 DNA is TGTGCCAGCAGTTACACGAATTCCTACAATGAGCAGTTCTTC.

The chain joins TRBV28 to TRBJ2-5; no reliable D call. Between the trimmed V and J ends, which lost 10 bases and 4 bases, there was a span of 10 bases. The germline V gene has CDR1 MDHEN and CDR2 SYDVKM. CDR3 length equals 11 residues. The CDR3 loop reads CATPAAETQYF. The CDR3 nucleotides are TGTGCCACCCCCGCCGCAGAGACCCAGTACTTC.

This clonotype was recorded once. The chain is built from TRBV5-1 and TRBJ2-1; the D gene is possibly TRBD1 (6 bases). In germline, CDR1 is SGHRS, CDR2 YFSETQ. The CDR3 covers 14 residues. V was shortened by 0 bases and J by 7 bases, with 11 bases between the two germline ends. The CDR3 DNA reads as TGCGCCAGCAGCTTGGCAGGGACATCTAATGAGCAGTTCTTC. Translating it yields CASSLAGTSNEQFF.

The chain's CDR3 is CASGPQGQGYSEGYGYTF. The CDR3 DNA reads as TGTGCTAGTGGCCCCCAGGGGCAGGGATATTCCGAAGGCTATGGCTACACCTTC. The V and J genes are TRBV12-5 and TRBJ1-2; D may be TRBD1 (6 bases). Trimming shortened V by 6 bases and J by 4 bases, and 27 bases separated the two germline ends. The germline CDR1 and CDR2 sequences are LGHNT and FRNRAP. This CDR3 region has 18 residues.

V and J are TRBV24-1 and TRBJ2-1; the D gene is possibly TRBD1 (6 bases). The CDR3 is made up of 12 amino acids. Germline V CDR1 and CDR2: KGHDR, SFDVKD. V lost 4 bases and J lost 15, with 15 bases in between. The CDR3, as DNA: TGTGCCACCAGTGACCCGACAGGATCACTGTTCTTC. As protein: CATSDPTGSLFF.

Comment on this clonotype: The germline gene is not matched at one end of the junction; a read error may be the cause. This chain connects TRBV27 to TRBJ1-5; D possibly corresponds to TRBD1 (6 bases). The CDR3 contains 15 residues. Germline values: CDR1 MNHEY, CDR2 SMNVEV (reference sequence). The CDR3 sequence: CTSNMAGGNNQPQHF. For the CDR3, the DNA is TGTACCAGCAACATGGCCGGGGGCAACAATCAGCCCCAGCATTTT.

The gene calls are TRBV6-5 and TRBJ2-1; 7 nucleotides line up with TRBD1. The CDR3 is 14 residues long. V was pared by 2 bases and J by 4 bases, with 2 bases of the junction left unmatched. Looked up from germline, CDR1 is MNHEY and CDR2 is SVGAGI. CDR3 in amino acids: CASSYGTDYNEQFF. The CDR3 coding sequence is TGTGCCAGCAGTTACGGGACAGATTACAATGAGCAGTTCTTC.

The J gene is TRBJ1-3, the V gene TRBV19; D possibly corresponds to TRBD1 (6 bases). Between the trimmed V and J ends, which lost 5 bases and 3 bases, there was a span of 14 bases. The CDR3 is made up of 15 amino acids. Germline CDR1 LNHDA, CDR2 SQIVND (reference sequence). In nucleotides, the CDR3 is TGTGCCAGTAGTTCTACCCGACAGGATGGAAACACCATATATTTT. It specifies CASSSTRQDGNTIYF.

This sequence joins TRBV29-1 and TRBJ1-1; 7 nucleotides match TRBD1. Germline CDR1 and CDR2: SQVTM and ANQGSEA. V gave up 7 bases and J gave up 1 base; unmatched junction bases: 3. This CDR3 contains 12 residues. The CDR3 region is CSGGQRNTEAFF. CDR3 bases: TGCAGCGGGGGACAGAGGAACACTGAAGCTTTCTTT.

V and J are TRBV6-5 and TRBJ2-6, with 8 bases that match TRBD2. Germline assignment: CDR1 MNHEY and CDR2 SVGAGI. This CDR3 comprises 14 residues. The V segment lost 9 bases and the J segment 1 base; nucleotides outside the gene matches: 2. The CDR3: CASGLASGANVLTF. The DNA of the CDR3 is TGTGCCAGTGGACTAGCTTCTGGGGCCAACGTCCTGACTTTC.

The genes are TRBV29-1 and TRBJ1-1; TRBD1 is a possible D gene (6 bases). Germline V CDR1 and CDR2: SQVTM, ANQGSEA. The V and J ends lost 6 bases and 6 bases respectively, with 17 bases between them. This CDR3 is built from 13 residues. CDR3 loop: CSVFMDSVPEAFF. CDR3 DNA: TGCAGCGTCTTCATGGACAGTGTCCCTGAAGCTTTCTTT.

The table lists this clonotype with a few counts. This chain joins TRBV6-1 and TRBJ2-5, with D hard to call. CDR1 and CDR2 (germline): MNHNS, SASEGT. V was clipped by 2 bases and J by 7 bases, with 11 bases between them. There are 13 residues in the CDR3. CDR3 coding DNA: TGTGCCAGCAGTGAATTGTTAGAAGGGACCCAGTACTTC. Residues: CASSELLEGTQYF.

This clonotype was observed once. This rearrangement joins TRBV12-3 or TRBV12-4 to TRBJ2-7; 9 bases match TRBD2. This CDR3 region has 16 residues. The V gene end was trimmed by 3 bases and the J gene end by 3 bases; junction bases not matched to a gene: 9. The CDR3 is CASSFRATSGYYEQYF. In DNA, the CDR3 is TGTGCCAGCAGTTTTAGAGCGACTAGCGGCTACTACGAGCAGTACTTC.

The chain links TRBV29-1 to TRBJ2-7, with D tentatively TRBD2 (6 bases). Looked up from germline, CDR1 is SQVTM and CDR2 is ANQGSEA. V gave up 3 bases and J gave up 5 bases, with 11 bases separating them. The CDR3 spans 12 residues. CDR3 residues: CSVEEGGDEQYF. The DNA for the CDR3 is TGCAGCGTTGAGGAGGGAGGTGACGAGCAGTACTTC.